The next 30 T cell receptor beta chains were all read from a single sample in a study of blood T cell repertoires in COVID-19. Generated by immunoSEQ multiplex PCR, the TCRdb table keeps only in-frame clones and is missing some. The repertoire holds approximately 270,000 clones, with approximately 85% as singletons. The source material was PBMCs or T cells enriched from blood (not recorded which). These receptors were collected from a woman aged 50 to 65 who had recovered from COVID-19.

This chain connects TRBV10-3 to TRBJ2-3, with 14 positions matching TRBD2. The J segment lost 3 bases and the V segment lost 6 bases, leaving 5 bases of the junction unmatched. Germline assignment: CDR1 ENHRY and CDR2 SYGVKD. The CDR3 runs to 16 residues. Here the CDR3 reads CAISGTSGSGTDTQYF. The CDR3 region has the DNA TGTGCCATCAGCGGGACTAGCGGGAGCGGGACAGATACGCAGTATTTT.

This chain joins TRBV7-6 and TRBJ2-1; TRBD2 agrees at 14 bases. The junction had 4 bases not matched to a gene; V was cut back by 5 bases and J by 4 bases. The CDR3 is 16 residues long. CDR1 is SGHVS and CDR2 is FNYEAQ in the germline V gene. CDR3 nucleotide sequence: TGTGCCAGCAGCACGGGACTAGCGGGGGTATACAATGAGCAGTTCTTC. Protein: CASSTGLAGVYNEQFF.

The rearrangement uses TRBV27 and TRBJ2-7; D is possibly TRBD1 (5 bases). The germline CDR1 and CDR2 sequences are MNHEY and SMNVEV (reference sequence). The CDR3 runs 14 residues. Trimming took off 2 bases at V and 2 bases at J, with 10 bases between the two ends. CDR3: CASSLGAFAYEQYF. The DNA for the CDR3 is TGTGCCAGCAGTTTAGGGGCATTCGCCTACGAGCAGTACTTC.

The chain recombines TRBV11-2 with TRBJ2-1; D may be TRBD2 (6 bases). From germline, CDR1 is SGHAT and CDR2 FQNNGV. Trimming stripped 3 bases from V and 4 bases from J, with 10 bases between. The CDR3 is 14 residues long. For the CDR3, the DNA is TGTGCCAGCAGCTTGGCTAGCGTTTACAATGAGCAGTTCTTC. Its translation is CASSLASVYNEQFF.

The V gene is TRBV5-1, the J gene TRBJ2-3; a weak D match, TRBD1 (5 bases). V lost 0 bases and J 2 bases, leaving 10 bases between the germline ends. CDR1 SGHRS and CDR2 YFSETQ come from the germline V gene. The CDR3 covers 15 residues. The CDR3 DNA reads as TGCGCCAGCAGCTTGGCCGACAGCTACACAGATACGCAGTATTTT. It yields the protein CASSLADSYTDTQYF.

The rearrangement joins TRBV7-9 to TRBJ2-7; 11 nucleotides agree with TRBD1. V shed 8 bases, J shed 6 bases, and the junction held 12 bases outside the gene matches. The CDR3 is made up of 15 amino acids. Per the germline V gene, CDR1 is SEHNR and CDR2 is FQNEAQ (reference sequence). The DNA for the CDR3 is TGTGCCAGCGATAATTTCCCGGGACAGGGGGGCGAGCAGTACTTC. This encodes CASDNFPGQGGEQYF.

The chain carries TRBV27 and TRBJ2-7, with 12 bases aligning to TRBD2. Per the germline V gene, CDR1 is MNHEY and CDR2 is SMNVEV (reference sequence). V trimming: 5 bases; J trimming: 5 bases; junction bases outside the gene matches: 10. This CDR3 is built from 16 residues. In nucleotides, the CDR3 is TGTGCCAGCAGTCCCCCGACTAGCGGGAGATCCCACGAGCAGTACTTC. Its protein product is CASSPPTSGRSHEQYF.

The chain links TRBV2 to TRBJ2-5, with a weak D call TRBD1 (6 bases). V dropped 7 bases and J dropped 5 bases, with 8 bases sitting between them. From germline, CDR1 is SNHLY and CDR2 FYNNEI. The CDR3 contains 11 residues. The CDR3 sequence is CASNRVETQYF. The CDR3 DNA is TGTGCCAGCAACAGGGTGGAGACCCAGTACTTC.

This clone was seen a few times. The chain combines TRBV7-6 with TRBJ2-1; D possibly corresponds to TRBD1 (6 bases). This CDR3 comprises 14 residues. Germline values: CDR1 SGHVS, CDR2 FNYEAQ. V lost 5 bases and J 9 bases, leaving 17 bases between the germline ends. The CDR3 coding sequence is TGTGCCAGCAGCCCGGGGACACCGAAAGCTGAGCAGTTCTTC. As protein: CASSPGTPKAEQFF.

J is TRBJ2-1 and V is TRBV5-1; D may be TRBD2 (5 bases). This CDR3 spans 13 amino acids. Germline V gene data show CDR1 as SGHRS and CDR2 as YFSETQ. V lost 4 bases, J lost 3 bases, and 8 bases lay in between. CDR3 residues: CASSPGLYNEQFF. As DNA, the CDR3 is TGCGCCAGCAGCCCCGGACTCTACAATGAGCAGTTCTTC.

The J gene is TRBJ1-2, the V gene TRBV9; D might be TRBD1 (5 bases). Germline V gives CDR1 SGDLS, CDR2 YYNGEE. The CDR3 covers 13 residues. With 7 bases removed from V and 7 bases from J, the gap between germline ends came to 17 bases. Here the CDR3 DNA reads TGTGCCAGCGGACCAGGGTATCCCGGTGGCTACACCTTC. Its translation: CASGPGYPGGYTF.

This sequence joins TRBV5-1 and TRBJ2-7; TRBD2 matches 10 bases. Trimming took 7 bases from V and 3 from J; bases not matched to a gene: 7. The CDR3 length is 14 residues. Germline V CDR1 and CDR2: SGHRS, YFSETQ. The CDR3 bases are TGCGCCAGCCAGCTAGCGGGGGAAAACTACGAGCAGTACTTC. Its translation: CASQLAGENYEQYF.

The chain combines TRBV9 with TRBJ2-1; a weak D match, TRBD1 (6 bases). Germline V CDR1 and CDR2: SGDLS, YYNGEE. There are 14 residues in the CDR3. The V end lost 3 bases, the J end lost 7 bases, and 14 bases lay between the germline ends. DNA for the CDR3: TGTGCCAGCAGCGCACAGGGTTTTATGAATGAGCAGTTCTTC. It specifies CASSAQGFMNEQFF.

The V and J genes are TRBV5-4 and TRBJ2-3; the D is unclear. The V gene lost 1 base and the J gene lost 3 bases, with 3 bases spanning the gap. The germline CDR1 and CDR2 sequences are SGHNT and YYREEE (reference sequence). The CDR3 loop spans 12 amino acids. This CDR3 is CASSLLTDTQYF. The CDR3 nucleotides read TGTGCCAGCAGCTTGCTGACAGATACGCAGTATTTT.

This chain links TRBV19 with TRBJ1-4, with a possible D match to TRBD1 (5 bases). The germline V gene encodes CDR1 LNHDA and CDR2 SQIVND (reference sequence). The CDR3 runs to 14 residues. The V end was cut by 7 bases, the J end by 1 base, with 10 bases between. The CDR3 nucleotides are TGTGCCAGTATATCAACAGGAACTAATGAAAAACTGTTTTTT. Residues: CASISTGTNEKLFF.

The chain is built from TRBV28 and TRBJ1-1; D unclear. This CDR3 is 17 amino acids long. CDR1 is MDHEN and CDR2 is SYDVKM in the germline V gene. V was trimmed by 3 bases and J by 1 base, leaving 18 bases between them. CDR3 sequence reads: CASSFGGDRLTNTEAFF. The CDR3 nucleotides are TGTGCCAGCAGTTTTGGCGGGGATCGACTGACGAACACTGAAGCTTTCTTT.

CDR3 DNA: TGTGCCATCAGACCCGACAAGGTGGAAAAACTGTTTTTT. It is translated as CAIRPDKVEKLFF. The V and J genes are TRBV10-3 and TRBJ1-4; D is unresolved. V gave up 6 bases and J gave up 8 bases, with 13 bases separating them. This CDR3 has 13 residues. Germline-derived CDR1 and CDR2 are ENHRY and SYGVKD.

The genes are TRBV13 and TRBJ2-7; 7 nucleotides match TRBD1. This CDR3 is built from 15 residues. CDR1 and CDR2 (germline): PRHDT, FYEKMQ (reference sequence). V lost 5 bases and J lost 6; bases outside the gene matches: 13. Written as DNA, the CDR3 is TGTGCCAGCAGCCCCCCCCGGACAGGCCGGGGCGAGCAGTACTTC. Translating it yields CASSPPRTGRGEQYF. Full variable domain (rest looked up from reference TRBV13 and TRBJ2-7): AAGVIQSPRHLIKEKRETATLKCYPIPRHDTVYWYQQGPGQDPQFLISFYEKMQSDKGSIPDRFSAQQFSDYHSELNMSSLELGDSALYFCASSPPRTGRGEQYFGPGTRLTVT.

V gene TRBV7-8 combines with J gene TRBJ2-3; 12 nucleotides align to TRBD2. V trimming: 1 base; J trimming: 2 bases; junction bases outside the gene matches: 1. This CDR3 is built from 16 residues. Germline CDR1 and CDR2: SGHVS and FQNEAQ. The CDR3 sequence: CASSLGLAGATDTQYF. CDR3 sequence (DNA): TGTGCCAGCAGCTTAGGACTAGCGGGGGCCACAGATACGCAGTATTTT.

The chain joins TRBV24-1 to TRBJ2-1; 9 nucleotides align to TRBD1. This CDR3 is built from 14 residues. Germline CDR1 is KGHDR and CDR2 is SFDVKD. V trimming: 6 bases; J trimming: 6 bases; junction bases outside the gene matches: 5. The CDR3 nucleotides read TGTGCCACCAGTAGTGGGACAGGGTTCAATGAGCAGTTCTTC. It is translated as CATSSGTGFNEQFF.

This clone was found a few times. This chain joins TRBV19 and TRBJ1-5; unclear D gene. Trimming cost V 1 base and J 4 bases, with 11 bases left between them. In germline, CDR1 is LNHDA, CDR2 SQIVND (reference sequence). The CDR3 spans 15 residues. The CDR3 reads CASSIGGIANQPQHF. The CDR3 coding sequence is TGTGCCAGTAGTATAGGCGGTATAGCAAATCAGCCCCAGCATTTT.

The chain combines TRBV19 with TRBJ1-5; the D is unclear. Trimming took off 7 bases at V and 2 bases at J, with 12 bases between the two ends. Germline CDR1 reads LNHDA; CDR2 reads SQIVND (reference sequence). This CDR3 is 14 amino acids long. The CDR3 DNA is TGTGCCAGTAATCAGGCCCTTGGCAATCAGCCCCAGCATTTT. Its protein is CASNQALGNQPQHF.

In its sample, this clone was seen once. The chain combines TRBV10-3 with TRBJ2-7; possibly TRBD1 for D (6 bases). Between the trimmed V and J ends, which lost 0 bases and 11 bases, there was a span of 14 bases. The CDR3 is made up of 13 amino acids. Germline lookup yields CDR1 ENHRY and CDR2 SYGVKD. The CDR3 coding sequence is TGTGCCATCAGTGAGTCGAGGCAGGGGTTAGAGTACTTC. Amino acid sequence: CAISESRQGLEYF.

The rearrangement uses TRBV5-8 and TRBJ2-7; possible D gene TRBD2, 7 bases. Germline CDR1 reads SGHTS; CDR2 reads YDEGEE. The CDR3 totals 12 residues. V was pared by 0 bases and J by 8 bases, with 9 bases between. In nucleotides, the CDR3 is TGTGCCAGCAGCTTGGTGGGGGGGCAGCAGTACTTC. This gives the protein CASSLVGGQQYF.

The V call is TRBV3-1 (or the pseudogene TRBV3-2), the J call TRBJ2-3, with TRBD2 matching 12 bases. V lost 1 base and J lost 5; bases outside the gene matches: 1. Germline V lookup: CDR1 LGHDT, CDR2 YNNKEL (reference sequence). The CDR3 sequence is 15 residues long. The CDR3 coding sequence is TGTGCCAGCAGCCAAGGACTAGCGGGAGTAGATACGCAGTATTTT. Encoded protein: CASSQGLAGVDTQYF.

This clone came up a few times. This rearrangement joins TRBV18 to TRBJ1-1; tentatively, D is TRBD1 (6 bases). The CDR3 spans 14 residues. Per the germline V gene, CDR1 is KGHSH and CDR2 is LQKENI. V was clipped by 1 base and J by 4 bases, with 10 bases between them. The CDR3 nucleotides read TGTGCCAGCTCACCACTCAGGGGCTCCACTGAAGCTTTCTTT. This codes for CASSPLRGSTEAFF.

CDR3 amino acids: CASSLVAQLSYEQYF. The CDR3 DNA is TGTGCCAGCAGCTTAGTTGCCCAACTCTCCTACGAGCAGTACTTC. The chain combines TRBV7-2 with TRBJ2-7; no clear D. The CDR3 has 15 residues. Germline V lookup: CDR1 SGHTA, CDR2 FQGNSA. Trimming took 1 base from V and 0 from J, leaving 10 bases between them.

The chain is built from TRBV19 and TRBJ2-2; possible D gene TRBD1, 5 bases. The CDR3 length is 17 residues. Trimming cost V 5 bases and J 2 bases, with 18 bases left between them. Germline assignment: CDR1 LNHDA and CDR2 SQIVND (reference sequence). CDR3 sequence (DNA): TGTGCCAGTAGTGTAGGTGTTGGGCAGGGTAACACCGGGGAGCTGTTTTTT. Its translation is CASSVGVGQGNTGELFF. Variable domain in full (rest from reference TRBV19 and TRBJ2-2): DGGITQSPKYLFRKEGQNVTLSCEQNLNHDAMYWYRQDPGQGLRLIYYSQIVNDFQKGDIAEGYSVSREKKESFPLTVTSAQKNPTAFYLCASSVGVGQGNTGELFFGEGSRLTVL.

CDR3 DNA: TGCAGCACCAGGACAGGGGGTGGAGATACGCAGTATTTT. Its translation: CSTRTGGGDTQYF. The V and J genes are TRBV29-1 and TRBJ2-3; 10 bases match TRBD1. CDR3 length: 13 amino acids. Trimming removed 8 bases from V and 5 bases from J; junction bases left unmatched: 7. The germline CDR1 and CDR2 sequences are SQVTM and ANQGSEA.

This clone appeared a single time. The chain's CDR3 is CASSGPTGAELFF. CDR3 DNA: TGTGCCAGCAGCGGCCCGACAGGAGCGGAGCTGTTTTTT. The chain has TRBV9 and TRBJ2-2; possibly TRBD1 for D (6 bases). CDR1 is SGDLS, CDR2 YYNGEE, per germline. V was trimmed by 3 bases and J by 10 bases, leaving 13 bases between them. The CDR3 totals 13 residues. The full variable domain, completed using reference TRBV9 and TRBJ2-2, is DSGVTQTPKHLITATGQRVTLRCSPRSGDLSVYWYQQSLDQGLQFLIQYYNGEERAKGNILERFSAQQFPDLHSELNLSSLELGDSALYFCASSGPTGAELFFGEGSRLTVL.